These 7 T cell receptor beta chains were all obtained from the same sample, sequenced in a study of cytomegalovirus exposure and HLA in healthy donors. The table came from immunoSEQ multiplex PCR; TCRdb's copy has only in-frame clones and leaves some out. The table records 65,000 or so clones, around 90% of them present only once. Sequencing input: PBMCs. These receptors all come from a woman aged 18-29 years in good health and CMV-seronegative.

CDR3 amino acids: CASSLLHQRLAGGPTDTQYF. The CDR3 DNA is TGTGCCAGCAGTCTCCTACACCAACGACTAGCGGGAGGTCCCACAGATACGCAGTATTTT. The chain employs TRBV28 and TRBJ2-3; 13 nucleotides align to TRBD2. Germline V gene sequence: CDR1 MDHEN, CDR2 SYDVKM. The CDR3 runs 20 residues. V shed 5 bases, J shed 2 bases, and the junction held 16 bases outside the gene matches.

V gene TRBV6-1 combines with J gene TRBJ2-2, with a tentative D call TRBD2 (6 bases). The CDR3 is made up of 14 amino acids. Trimming took 8 bases from V and 4 from J, leaving 14 bases between them. Per the germline V gene, CDR1 is MNHNS and CDR2 is SASEGT. The CDR3 sequence: CASAEGTGTGELFF. As DNA, the CDR3 is TGTGCCAGCGCGGAGGGGACGGGCACCGGGGAGCTGTTTTTT.

The chain carries TRBV4-1 and TRBJ1-2, with TRBD1 matching over 8 bases. The V gene's germline CDR1 is MGHRA and CDR2 YSYEKL. The CDR3 loop spans 15 amino acids. The V and J ends lost 4 bases and 0 bases, in that order; junction bases with no gene match: 4. CDR3 sequence: CASSLTGGSNYGYTF. CDR3 DNA sequence: TGCGCCAGCAGCCTCACAGGGGGGTCTAACTATGGCTACACCTTC.

V is TRBV28 and J is TRBJ2-2; possibly TRBD1 for D (5 bases). V was shortened by 1 base and J by 4 bases, with 16 bases between the two germline ends. Germline CDR1 MDHEN, CDR2 SYDVKM. The CDR3 contains 17 residues. The CDR3 DNA sequence: TGTGCCAGCAGTTTATTCCCAAGACAGCTGTTCACCGGGGAGCTGTTTTTT. Its translation: CASSLFPRQLFTGELFF.

The chain recombines TRBV9 with TRBJ1-5, with D hard to call. The length of the CDR3 is 13 residues. CDR1 is SGDLS and CDR2 is YYNGEE in the germline V gene. V dropped 2 bases and J dropped 5 bases, with 8 bases sitting between them. The CDR3 DNA is TGTGCCAGCAGCGTTTCCCCCTATCAGCCCCAGCATTTT. Protein: CASSVSPYQPQHF.

This chain joins TRBV2 and TRBJ2-7; TRBD2 might be the D (6 bases). The CDR3 has 13 residues. V gave up 6 bases and J gave up 5 bases, with 14 bases separating them. Germline lookup yields CDR1 SNHLY and CDR2 FYNNEI. The CDR3 sequence is CASSLTSYDEQYF. CDR3 DNA: TGTGCCAGCAGCTTGACTAGTTACGACGAGCAGTACTTC.

The V and J genes are TRBV10-3 and TRBJ2-1; TRBD1 might be the D (6 bases). There are 14 residues in the CDR3. V was trimmed by 7 bases and J by 5 bases, leaving 15 bases between them. CDR1 is ENHRY and CDR2 is SYGVKD in the germline V gene. CDR3 sequence: CAIKRQEQNNEQFF. In DNA form, the CDR3 reads TGTGCCATCAAGAGACAGGAACAGAACAATGAGCAGTTCTTC.